The next 3 T cell receptor beta chains were all read from a single sample in a study of Graves' ophthalmopathy and Graves' hyperthyroidism. The authors amplified TCR beta CDR3 regions from RNA transcripts. Second-round multiplex PCR followed a first-round RT-PCR using HTBI primers. MiXCR, applied by TCRdb to the multiplex PCR reads, yields one record per CDR3 protein. The sample consists of over a million distinct CDR3 sequences, roughly two fifths of them appearing once. Input material: peripheral blood or thyroid tissue (not recorded which). The receptors derive from an adult man with Graves' hyperthyroidism.

The chain links TRBV7-8 to TRBJ2-2, with 7 bases identical to TRBD1. The germline CDR1 and CDR2 sequences are SGHVS and FQNEAQ. Germline trimming cut 3 bases from V and 4 bases from J; bases unmatched to any gene: 8. This CDR3 has 16 residues. CDR3 residues: CASSLYQGVATGELFF. CDR3 nucleotide sequence: TGTGCCAGCAGCTTGTACCAGGGGGTTGCCACCGGGGAGCTGTTTTTT.

This clonotype was seen a few times. This rearrangement joins TRBV5-4 to TRBJ1-1, with 8 bases matching TRBD1. The CDR3 runs to 15 residues. CDR1 and CDR2 from the germline V gene are SGHNT and YYREEE (reference sequence). The junction had 5 bases not matched to a gene; V was cut back by 4 bases and J by 0 bases. The CDR3 loop reads CASSIQGELNTEAFF. CDR3 sequence (DNA): TGTGCCAGCAGCATACAGGGGGAGCTGAACACTGAAGCTTTCTTT. Using reference TRBV5-4 and TRBJ1-1 for the parts outside the CDR3, the full variable domain is ETGVTQSPTHLIKTRGQQVTLRCSSQSGHNTVSWYQQALGQGPQFIFQYYREEENGRGNFPPRFSGLQFPNYSSELNVNALELDDSALYLCASSIQGELNTEAFFGQGTRLTVV.

This clonotype was counted many times. The chain employs TRBV19 and TRBJ1-1; perhaps TRBD1 as D (6 bases). With 6 bases removed from V and 1 base from J, the gap between germline ends came to 15 bases. The CDR3 sequence is 15 residues long. Per the germline V gene, CDR1 is LNHDA and CDR2 is SQIVND (reference sequence). The DNA of the CDR3 is TGTGCCAGTAGAAATCCCGGCAGGGGGAACACTGAAGCTTTCTTT. Translated: CASRNPGRGNTEAFF.